The present T cell receptor beta chain was sequenced within a study of tumor and adjacent non-tumor tissue in lung cancer. Germline loops: CDR1 SGHRS, CDR2 YFSETQ. With 5 bases clipped from V and 5 bases from J, the junction kept 11 bases outside the gene matches. The CDR3 totals 15 residues. The template was RNA from unsorted bulk tissue. This clonotype was picked up many times. Three rounds of nested PCR, following a modified ARM-PCR protocol, produced the TCRbeta library. Using its own MiXCR run on the multiplex PCR reads, TCRdb lists one record per CDR3 protein. This sample carries about 75,000 distinct CDR3 sequences, roughly 80% of them seen once, and the ten largest clones take around 12%.

The receptor comes from a woman between 50 and 59 years old with non-small cell lung cancer. The sequencing sample was made of lung tumor tissue. This chain joins TRBV5-1 and TRBJ2-5; TRBD1 agrees at 8 bases. CDR3 loop: CASSPPTGGEETQYF. Here the CDR3 DNA reads TGCGCCAGCAGTCCCCCCACAGGGGGAGAGGAGACCCAGTACTTC.